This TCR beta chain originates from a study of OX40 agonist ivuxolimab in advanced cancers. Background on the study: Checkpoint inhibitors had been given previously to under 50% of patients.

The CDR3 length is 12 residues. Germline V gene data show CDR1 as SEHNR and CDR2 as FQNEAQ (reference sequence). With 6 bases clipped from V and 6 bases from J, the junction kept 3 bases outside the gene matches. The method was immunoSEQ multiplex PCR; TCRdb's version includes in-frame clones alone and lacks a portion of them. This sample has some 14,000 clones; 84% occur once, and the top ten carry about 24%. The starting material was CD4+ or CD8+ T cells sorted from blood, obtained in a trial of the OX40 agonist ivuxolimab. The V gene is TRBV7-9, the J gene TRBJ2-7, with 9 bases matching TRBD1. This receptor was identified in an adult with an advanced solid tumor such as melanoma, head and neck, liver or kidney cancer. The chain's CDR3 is CASRTGGSEQYF. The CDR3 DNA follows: TGTGCCAGCAGGACAGGGGGGAGCGAGCAGTACTTC.